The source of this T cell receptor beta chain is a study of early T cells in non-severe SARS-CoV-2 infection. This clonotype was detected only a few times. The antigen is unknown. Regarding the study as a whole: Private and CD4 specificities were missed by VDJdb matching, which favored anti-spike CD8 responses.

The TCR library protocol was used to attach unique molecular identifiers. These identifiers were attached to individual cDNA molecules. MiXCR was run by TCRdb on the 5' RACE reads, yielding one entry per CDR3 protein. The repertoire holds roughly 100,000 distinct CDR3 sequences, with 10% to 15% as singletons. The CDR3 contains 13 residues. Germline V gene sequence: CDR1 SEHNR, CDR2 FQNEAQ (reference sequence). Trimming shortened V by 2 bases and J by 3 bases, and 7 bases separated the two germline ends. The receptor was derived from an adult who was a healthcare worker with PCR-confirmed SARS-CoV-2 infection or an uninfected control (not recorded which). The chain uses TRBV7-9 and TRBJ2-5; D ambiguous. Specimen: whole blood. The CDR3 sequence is CASSLSEEETQYF. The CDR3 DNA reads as TGTGCCAGCAGCTTATCAGAGGAAGAGACCCAGTACTTC.